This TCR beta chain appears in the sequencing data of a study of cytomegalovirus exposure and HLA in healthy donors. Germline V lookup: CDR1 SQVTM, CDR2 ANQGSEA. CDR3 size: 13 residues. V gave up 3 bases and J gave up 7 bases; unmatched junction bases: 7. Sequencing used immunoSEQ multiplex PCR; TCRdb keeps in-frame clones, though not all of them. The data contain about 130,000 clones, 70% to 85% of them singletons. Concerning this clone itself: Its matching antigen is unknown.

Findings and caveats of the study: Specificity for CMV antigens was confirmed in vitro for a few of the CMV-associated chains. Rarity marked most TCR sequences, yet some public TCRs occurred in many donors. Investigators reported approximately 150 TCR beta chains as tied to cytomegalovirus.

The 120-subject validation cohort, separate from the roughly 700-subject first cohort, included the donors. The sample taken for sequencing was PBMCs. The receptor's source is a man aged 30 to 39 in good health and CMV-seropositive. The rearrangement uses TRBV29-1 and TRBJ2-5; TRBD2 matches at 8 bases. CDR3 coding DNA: TGCAGCGTTGACCTAAGCGGGGGCTCGACCCAGTACTTC. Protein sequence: CSVDLSGGSTQYF.